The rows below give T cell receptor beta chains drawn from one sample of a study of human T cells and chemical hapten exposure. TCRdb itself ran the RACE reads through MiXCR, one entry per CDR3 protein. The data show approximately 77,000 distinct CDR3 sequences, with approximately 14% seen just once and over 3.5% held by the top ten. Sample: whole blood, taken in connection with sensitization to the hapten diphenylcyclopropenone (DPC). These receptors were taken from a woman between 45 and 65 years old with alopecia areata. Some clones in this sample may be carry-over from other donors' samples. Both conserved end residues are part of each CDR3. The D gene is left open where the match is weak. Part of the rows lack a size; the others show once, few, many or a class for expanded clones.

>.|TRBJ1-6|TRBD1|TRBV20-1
CSASGTGGNSPLHF
TGCAGTGCTAGTGGGACAGGGGGCAATTCACCCCTCCACTTT
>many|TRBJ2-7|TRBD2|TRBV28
CASSSPSPGRGIHEQYF
TGTGCCAGCAGTTCCCCCTCTCCCGGGAGGGGGATCCACGAGCAGTACTTC
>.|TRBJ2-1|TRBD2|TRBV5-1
CASSSGVGGPYNEQFF
TGCGCCAGCAGCTCGGGAGTGGGAGGGCCCTACAATGAGCAGTTCTTC
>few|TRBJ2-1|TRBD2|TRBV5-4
CASSDHPGTSGRAYNEQFF
TGTGCCAGCAGCGATCACCCCGGGACTAGCGGGAGGGCCTACAATGAGCAGTTCTTC
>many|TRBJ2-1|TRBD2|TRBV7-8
CASSLAGGRYEQFF
TGTGCCAGCAGCCTAGCGGGAGGAAGATATGAGCAGTTCTTC
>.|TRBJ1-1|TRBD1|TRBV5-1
CASRTLTGDEAFF
TGCGCCAGCAGAACGCTTACAGGGGATGAAGCTTTCTTT
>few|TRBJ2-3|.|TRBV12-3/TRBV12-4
CASSLSAGRGADTQYF
TGTGCCAGCAGTTTATCGGCGGGCAGGGGCGCAGATACGCAGTATTTT
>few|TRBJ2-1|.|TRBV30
CAWSFLNEQFF
TGTGCCTGGAGTTTCCTTAATGAGCAGTTCTTC
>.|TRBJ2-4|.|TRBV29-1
CSVATEYYIQYF
TGCAGCGTTGCAACAGAATACTACATTCAGTACTTC
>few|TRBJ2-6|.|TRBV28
CASSPSGVGHTSGANVLTF
TGTGCCAGCAGTCCCAGCGGTGTAGGACACACCTCTGGGGCCAACGTCCTGACTTTC
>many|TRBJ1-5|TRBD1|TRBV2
CASSRGGVGNQPQHF
TGTGCCAGCAGTCGAGGGGGCGTAGGCAATCAGCCCCAGCATTTT
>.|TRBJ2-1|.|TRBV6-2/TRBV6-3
CASSYSSRGSYNEQFF
TGTGCCAGCAGTTACTCGTCTAGGGGGTCCTACAATGAGCAGTTCTTC
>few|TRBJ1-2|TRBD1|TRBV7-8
CASSKTGTGASGYGYTF
TGTGCCAGCAGCAAGACCGGGACAGGGGCTTCTGGCTATGGCTACACCTTC
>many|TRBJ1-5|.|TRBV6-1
CASSVTAYSNQPQHF
TGTGCCAGCAGTGTGACAGCATATAGCAATCAGCCCCAGCATTTT
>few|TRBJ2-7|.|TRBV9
CASSIYGGEQYF
TGTGCCAGCTCAATCTACGGGGGCGAGCAGTACTTC
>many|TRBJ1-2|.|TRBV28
CASSSRSVLYGYTF
TGTGCCAGCAGTTCCAGGAGTGTACTCTATGGCTACACCTTC
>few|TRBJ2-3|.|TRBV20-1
CSARRGLWLANSDTQYF
TGCAGTGCTAGGAGGGGGCTGTGGCTAGCGAATTCAGATACGCAGTATTTT
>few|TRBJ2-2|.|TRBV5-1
CASSPPSVANTGELFF
TGCGCCAGCAGCCCACCGTCCGTCGCGAACACCGGGGAGCTGTTTTTT
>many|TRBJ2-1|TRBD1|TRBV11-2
CASSLTGYEQFF
TGTGCCAGCAGCTTGACAGGGTATGAGCAGTTCTTC
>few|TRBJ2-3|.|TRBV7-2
CASSLAAPPDTQYF
TGTGCCAGCAGCTTGGCGGCCCCCCCAGATACGCAGTATTTT
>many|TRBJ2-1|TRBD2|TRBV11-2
CASTPNAGGGSSYNEQFF
TGTGCCAGCACCCCAAATGCGGGGGGCGGGAGCTCCTACAATGAGCAGTTCTTC
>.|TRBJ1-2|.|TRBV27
CASRPLTPWVEYGYTF
TGTGCCAGCAGACCTCTTACCCCATGGGTAGAGTATGGCTACACCTTC
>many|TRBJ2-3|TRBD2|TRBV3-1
CASSQDLPSGSSDTQYF
TGTGCCAGCAGCCAAGATTTACCTAGCGGGAGTAGTGATACGCAGTATTTT
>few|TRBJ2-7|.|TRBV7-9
CASSWGERYEQYF
TGTGCCAGCAGTTGGGGAGAAAGGTACGAGCAGTACTTC
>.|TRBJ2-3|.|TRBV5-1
CASSARAAGFADTQYF
TGCGCCAGCAGCGCAAGGGCGGCAGGGTTCGCAGATACGCAGTATTTT
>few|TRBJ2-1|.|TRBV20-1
CSATQGFGSHNEQFF
TGCAGTGCTACGCAGGGATTTGGAAGTCACAATGAGCAGTTCTTC
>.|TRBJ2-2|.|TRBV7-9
CATQGGMNTGELFF
TGTGCCACCCAAGGGGGGATGAACACCGGGGAGCTGTTTTTT
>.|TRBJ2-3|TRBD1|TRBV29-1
CSAQVGQRTDTQYF
TGCAGTGCCCAGGTGGGACAGCGCACAGATACGCAGTATTTT
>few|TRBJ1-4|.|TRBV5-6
CASSLAQFATNEKLFF
TGTGCCAGCAGCTTGGCCCAGTTTGCAACTAATGAAAAACTGTTTTTT
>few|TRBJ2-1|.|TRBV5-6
CASSRVSTGHIYNEQFF
TGTGCCAGCAGCCGCGTTAGTACGGGACATATCTACAATGAGCAGTTCTTC
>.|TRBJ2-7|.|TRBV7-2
CASSLNFDGYEQYF
TGTGCCAGCAGCTTAAATTTCGATGGTTACGAGCAGTACTTC
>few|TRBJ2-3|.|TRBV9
CASSVDGSLDTQYF
TGTGCCAGCAGCGTAGACGGTTCCTTAGATACGCAGTATTTT
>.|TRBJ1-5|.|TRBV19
CASSIAGNQPQHF
TGTGCCAGTAGTATAGCAGGGAATCAGCCCCAGCATTTT
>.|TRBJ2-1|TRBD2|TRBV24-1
CATPLGTSGITSYNEQFF
TGTGCCACACCCCTCGGGACTAGCGGGATTACCTCCTACAATGAGCAGTTCTTC
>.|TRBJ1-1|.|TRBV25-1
CASSEYGSGTYEAFF
TGTGCCAGCAGTGAATATGGCTCAGGGACATATGAAGCTTTCTTT
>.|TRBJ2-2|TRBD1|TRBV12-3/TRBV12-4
CASSTAGTGAGELFF
TGTGCCAGCAGCACAGCCGGGACAGGGGCCGGGGAGCTGTTTTTT
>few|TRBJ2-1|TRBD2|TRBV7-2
CASSPGTSGPKAQFF
TGTGCCAGCAGCCCCGGGACTAGCGGTCCCAAGGCGCAGTTCTTC
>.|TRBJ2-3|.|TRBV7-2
CASTLSFGLSDTQYF
TGTGCCAGCACCTTGAGTTTCGGTCTCTCAGATACGCAGTATTTT
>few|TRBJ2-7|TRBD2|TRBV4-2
CASSQASTSGSAYEQYF
TGTGCCAGCAGCCAAGCTTCTACTAGCGGGAGTGCTTACGAGCAGTACTTC
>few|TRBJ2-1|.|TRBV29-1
CSVVTPEASSYNEQFF
TGCAGCGTTGTTACGCCCGAAGCGAGCTCCTACAATGAGCAGTTCTTC
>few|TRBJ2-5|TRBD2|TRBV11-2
CASSPRAGVGETQYF
TGTGCCAGCAGCCCACGAGCGGGAGTTGGTGAGACCCAGTACTTC
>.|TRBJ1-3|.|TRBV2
CASSEGRTTGNTIYF
TGTGCCAGCAGTGAGGGTCGGACAACTGGAAACACCATATATTTT
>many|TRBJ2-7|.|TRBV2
CAGGTVGSYEQYF
TGTGCCGGGGGGACGGTGGGCTCCTACGAGCAGTACTTC
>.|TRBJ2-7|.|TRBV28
CASRPSSYEQYF
TGTGCCAGCAGGCCTAGCTCCTACGAGCAGTACTTC
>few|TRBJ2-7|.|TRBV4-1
CASSQGQELSYEQYF
TGCGCCAGCAGCCAAGGACAGGAGCTCTCCTACGAGCAGTACTTC
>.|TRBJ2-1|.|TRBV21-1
CASSKKGSSYNEQFF
TGTGCCAGCAGCAAAAAAGGGAGCTCCTACAATGAGCAGTTCTTC
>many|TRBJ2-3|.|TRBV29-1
CSVRLQAQANTQYF
TGCAGCGTTAGATTACAGGCCCAGGCGAATACGCAGTATTTT
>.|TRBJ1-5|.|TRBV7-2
CASSLVGDSNQPQHF
TGTGCCAGCAGCTTAGTAGGGGATAGCAATCAGCCCCAGCATTTT
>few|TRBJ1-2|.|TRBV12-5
CASGFVDRQNYGYTF
TGTGCTAGTGGTTTTGTGGACAGACAAAACTATGGCTACACCTTC